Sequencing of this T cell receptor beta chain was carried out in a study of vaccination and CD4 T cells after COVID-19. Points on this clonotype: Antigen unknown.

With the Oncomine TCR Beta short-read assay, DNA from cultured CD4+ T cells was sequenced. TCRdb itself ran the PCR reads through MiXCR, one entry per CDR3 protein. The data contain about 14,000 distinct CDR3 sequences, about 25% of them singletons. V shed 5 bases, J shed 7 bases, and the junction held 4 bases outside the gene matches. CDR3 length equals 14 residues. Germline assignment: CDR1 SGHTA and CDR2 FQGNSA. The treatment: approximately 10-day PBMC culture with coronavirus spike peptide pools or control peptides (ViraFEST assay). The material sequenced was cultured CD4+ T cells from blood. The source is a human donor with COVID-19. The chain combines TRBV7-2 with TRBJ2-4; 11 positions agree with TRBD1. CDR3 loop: CASSGQGAGNIQYF. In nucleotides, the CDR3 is TGTGCCAGCAGCGGACAGGGGGCTGGGAACATTCAGTACTTC.